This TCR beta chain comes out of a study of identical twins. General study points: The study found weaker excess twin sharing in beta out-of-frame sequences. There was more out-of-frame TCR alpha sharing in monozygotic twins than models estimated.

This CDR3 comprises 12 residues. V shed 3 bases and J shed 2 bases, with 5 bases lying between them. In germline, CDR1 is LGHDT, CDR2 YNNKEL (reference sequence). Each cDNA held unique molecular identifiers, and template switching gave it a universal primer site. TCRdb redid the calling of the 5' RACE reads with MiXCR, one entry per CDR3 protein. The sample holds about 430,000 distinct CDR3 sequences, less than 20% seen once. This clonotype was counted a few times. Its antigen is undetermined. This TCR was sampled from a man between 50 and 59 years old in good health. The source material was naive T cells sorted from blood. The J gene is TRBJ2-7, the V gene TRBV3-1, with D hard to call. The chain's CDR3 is CASSQSAYEQYF. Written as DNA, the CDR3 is TGTGCCAGCAGCCAGTCAGCCTACGAGCAGTACTTC.